These 14 T cell receptor beta chains were sequenced from one sample in a study of blood T cell repertoires in COVID-19. Repertoires were generated with immunoSEQ multiplex PCR, while TCRdb's copy carries only in-frame clones and drops some. Of around 280,000 clones listed, around 90% are singletons. Material: peripheral blood. Every receptor here comes from a woman aged 50 to 60 who had recovered from COVID-19.

This chain joins TRBV27 and TRBJ1-3; tentatively, D is TRBD1 (6 bases). Germline CDR1 MNHEY, CDR2 SMNVEV (reference sequence). V lost 10 bases, J lost 4 bases, and 11 bases lay in between. The CDR3 is 12 residues long. The CDR3 nucleotides are TGTGCCACCAAGGACAGCGGAAACACCATATATTTT. Translated: CATKDSGNTIYF.

This clone occurred once. The CDR3 here is CAWRGDTLLGTEAFF. CDR3 bases: TGTGCCTGGAGGGGGGACACCCTTTTAGGGACTGAAGCTTTCTTT. V and J are TRBV30 and TRBJ1-1, with D possibly being TRBD1 (6 bases). V lost 3 bases and J lost 5, with 19 bases in between. Germline V CDR1 and CDR2: GTSNPN, SVGIG (reference sequence). The CDR3 extends over 15 amino acids.

This clone was recorded once. The rearrangement joins TRBV6-4 to TRBJ1-1; possibly TRBD1 for D (6 bases). V dropped 4 bases and J dropped 5 bases, with 14 bases sitting between them. Germline lookup yields CDR1 MRHNA and CDR2 SNTAGT. The CDR3 totals 14 residues. CDR3 in DNA: TGTGCCAGCAGTGCCAAGGGGGGGGTTACTGAAGCTTTCTTT. This gives the protein CASSAKGGVTEAFF.

CDR3 residues: CASSPPPWRGGEKNIQYF. The DNA for the CDR3 is TGTGCCAGCAGTCCCCCCCCGTGGCGGGGGGGAGAAAAAAACATTCAGTACTTC. The gene calls are TRBV4-2 and TRBJ2-4, with 9 bases lining up with TRBD2. J lost 4 bases, V lost 6 bases, and 16 bases had no gene match. Looked up from germline, CDR1 is LGHNA and CDR2 is YNFKEQ. The CDR3 runs 18 residues.

The rearrangement links TRBV15 to TRBJ1-1; D might be TRBD1 (5 bases). This CDR3 is 13 amino acids long. Germline CDR1 is LNHNV and CDR2 is YYDKDF (reference sequence). V dropped 5 bases and J dropped 2 bases, with 9 bases sitting between them. The CDR3 DNA follows: TGTGCCACCAGCTGGGGGGTCAACACTGAAGCTTTCTTT. Its protein is CATSWGVNTEAFF.

The chain is built from TRBV29-1 and TRBJ1-2; possible D gene TRBD1, 5 bases. The V end lost 3 bases, the J end lost 4 bases, and 18 bases lay between the germline ends. The CDR3 has 15 amino acids. Germline CDR1 reads SQVTM; CDR2 reads ANQGSEA. The CDR3 reads CSVEGPGGEIYGYTF. In DNA form, the CDR3 reads TGCAGCGTTGAGGGACCCGGGGGGGAAATCTATGGCTACACCTTC.

V is TRBV5-4 and J is TRBJ1-2; D possibly corresponds to TRBD1 (5 bases). This CDR3 is 15 amino acids long. Germline CDR1 reads SGHNT; CDR2 reads YYREEE (reference sequence). The ends were cut back, 4 bases at V and 8 bases at J, with 21 bases in the middle. Here the CDR3 DNA reads TGTGCCAGCAGCAGAGGGACGGAGGGGCTTAGGGGCTACACCTTC. Its protein is CASSRGTEGLRGYTF.

The chain employs TRBV21-1 and TRBJ1-6; TRBD1 is the table's D call, not checked against the DNA. TRBV21-1 is labeled a pseudogene. CDR3 length equals 15 residues. In DNA, the CDR3 is TGTGCCAGCAGCAAGAAGGGGGCCGGACATTCACCCCTCCACTTT. It translates to CASSKKGAGHSPLHF.

The chain recombines TRBV6-4 with TRBJ2-3; D perhaps matches TRBD1 (6 bases). Germline V gene lookup returns CDR1 MRHNA and CDR2 SNTAGT. V shed 6 bases and J shed 6 bases, with 13 bases lying between them. This CDR3 is 13 amino acids long. This chain's CDR3 is CASSVERGDTQYF. DNA for the CDR3: TGTGCCAGCAGCGTCGAAAGGGGGGATACGCAGTATTTT.

In this sample, this clone turned up many times. V and J are TRBV24-1 and TRBJ1-5, with 8 bases identical to TRBD1. The CDR3 extends over 13 amino acids. The germline V gene has CDR1 KGHDR and CDR2 SFDVKD. The V segment lost 7 bases and the J segment 6 bases; nucleotides outside the gene matches: 4. CDR3 nucleotides: TGTGCCACCAGGCGACAGGGGTCTCAGCCCCAGCATTTT. Amino acid sequence: CATRRQGSQPQHF.

The chain uses TRBV3-1 (or the pseudogene TRBV3-2) and TRBJ1-2, with D possibly matching TRBD1 (5 bases). V lost 4 bases, J lost 4 bases, and 19 bases lay in between. The CDR3 extends over 16 amino acids. Germline-derived CDR1 and CDR2 are LGHDT and YNNKEL (reference sequence). CDR3 sequence: CASSPLGGESIYGYTF. The CDR3 DNA follows: TGTGCCAGCAGCCCTCTGGGAGGGGAAAGTATCTATGGCTACACCTTC.

The CDR3 DNA reads as TGTGCCTGGAGTGAAGGGGTGGTTGGGCAGCCCCAGCATTTT. It translates to CAWSEGVVGQPQHF. The rearrangement uses TRBV30 and TRBJ1-5; weak D call: TRBD1 (5 bases). Germline V gives CDR1 GTSNPN, CDR2 SVGIG (reference sequence). The CDR3 extends over 14 amino acids. V lost 1 base and J lost 7, with 14 bases in between.

The chain couples TRBV28 to TRBJ1-2; 10 bases map to TRBD1. This CDR3 region has 14 residues. Germline V lookup: CDR1 MDHEN, CDR2 SYDVKM. With V trimmed by 6 bases and J by 7 bases, 8 bases remained unmatched. CDR3 amino acids: CASRIPGTGVGYTF. Written as DNA, the CDR3 is TGTGCCAGCAGAATCCCCGGGACAGGGGTTGGCTACACCTTC.

The chain recombines TRBV14 with TRBJ2-5; TRBD1 aligns across 8 bases. Germline assignment: CDR1 SGHDN and CDR2 FVKESK. The junction had 1 base not matched to a gene; V was cut back by 0 bases and J by 1 base. This CDR3 comprises 15 residues. CDR3 region: CASSQETGAQETQYF. The CDR3 DNA reads TGTGCCAGCAGCCAAGAGACAGGGGCCCAAGAGACCCAGTACTTC.